One and the same sample provided the 8 T cell receptor beta chains below, sequenced in a study of cytomegalovirus exposure and HLA in healthy donors. The assay was immunoSEQ multiplex PCR, and TCRdb's table has in-frame clones only and misses some. The table records fewer than 200,000 clones, about 90% of them present only once. The sequencing input was PBMCs. These receptors originate from a woman younger than 35 in good health and CMV-seropositive.

The J gene is TRBJ1-1, the V gene TRBV7-2; 7 bases line up with TRBD1. V gave up 7 bases and J gave up 1 base; unmatched junction bases: 6. Germline V CDR1 and CDR2: SGHTA, FQGNSA. The CDR3 spans 14 residues. The CDR3 DNA reads TGTGCCAGCACCTTGGGACAGACGAACACTGAAGCTTTCTTT. It encodes CASTLGQTNTEAFF.

V usage is TRBV28 and J usage is TRBJ1-1; maybe TRBD1 (5 bases). Germline CDR1 reads MDHEN; CDR2 reads SYDVKM. CDR3 length: 13 amino acids. V was shortened by 6 bases and J by 6 bases, with 14 bases between the two germline ends. The CDR3 loop reads CASSPGTESEAFF. The CDR3 bases are TGTGCCAGCAGCCCCGGGACTGAGTCTGAAGCTTTCTTT.

This clone was seen a single time. This chain joins TRBV29-1 and TRBJ1-1; D ambiguous. The length of the CDR3 is 15 residues. The V end was cut by 0 bases, the J end by 0 bases, with 11 bases between. The germline V gene encodes CDR1 SQVTM and CDR2 ANQGSEA. The CDR3 here is CSVEDLGHMNTEAFF. The DNA of the CDR3 is TGCAGCGTTGAAGATCTTGGGCATATGAACACTGAAGCTTTCTTT.

This clone has only one observation. The V call is TRBV4-2, the J call TRBJ2-1; no clear D gene. Germline lookup yields CDR1 LGHNA and CDR2 YNFKEQ. The CDR3 has 16 amino acids. V was cut by 1 base and J by 2 bases, with 12 bases left in between. As DNA, the CDR3 is TGTGCCAGCAGCCAAGGGGTTAGCTCCCCCTACAATGAGCAGTTCTTC. Translating it yields CASSQGVSSPYNEQFF.

This sequence joins TRBV11-2 and TRBJ2-7; 8 bases match TRBD2. The V gene end was trimmed by 5 bases and the J gene end by 6 bases; junction bases not matched to a gene: 15. The CDR3 totals 16 residues. Germline V gene data show CDR1 as SGHAT and CDR2 as FQNNGV. In DNA form, the CDR3 reads TGTGCCAGCAGCGCACGAATCGGGACTAGAGAAGGCGAGCAGTACTTC. Translating gives CASSARIGTREGEQYF.

The J gene is TRBJ2-2, the V gene TRBV29-1; the D gene is possibly TRBD2 (6 bases). Trimming cost V 4 bases and J 4 bases, with 13 bases left between them. Germline V gene lookup returns CDR1 SQVTM and CDR2 ANQGSEA. This CDR3 has 14 residues. The CDR3 loop is CSVVLWGLTGELFF. DNA of the CDR3: TGCAGCGTTGTCTTGTGGGGACTCACCGGGGAGCTGTTTTTT.

About this clone itself: The sample carries other DNA sequences with the same CDR3. The chain recombines TRBV6-5 with TRBJ2-5, with 11 bases aligning to TRBD1. With 2 bases clipped from V and 2 bases from J, the junction kept 1 base outside the gene matches. Germline V lookup: CDR1 MNHEY, CDR2 SVGAGI. The CDR3 runs 15 residues. CDR3 amino acids: CASSYGTGGQETQYF. The CDR3 DNA follows: TGTGCCAGCAGTTACGGGACAGGGGGACAAGAGACCCAGTACTTC.

The chain joins TRBV2 to TRBJ2-5; D gene uncertain. The CDR3 is made up of 12 amino acids. V was cut by 3 bases and J by 5 bases, with 7 bases left in between. Germline V CDR1 and CDR2: SNHLY, FYNNEI. The CDR3 spells CASSDFLETQYF. The DNA of the CDR3 is TGTGCCAGCAGTGATTTTCTTGAGACCCAGTACTTC.